This note documents a single T cell receptor (beta chain) sequence. What it binds is not known. TCRdb recomputed calls from the 5' RACE reads with MiXCR, one row per CDR3 protein. The sample has some 73,000 distinct CDR3 sequences, about an eighth seen once. Germline V lookup: CDR1 ENHRY, CDR2 SYGVKD. There are 11 residues in the CDR3. After removal of 8 bases from V and 6 bases from J, the junction contained 1 base not matched to a gene. The sample comes from a study of early T cells in non-severe SARS-CoV-2 infection. Study results and caveats: Anti-spike CD8 responses were favored by VDJdb matching, which missed private and CD4 specificities.

The source of this sequence is an adult who was a healthcare worker with PCR-confirmed SARS-CoV-2 infection or an uninfected control (not recorded which). The sequencing sample was made of whole blood. The V call is TRBV10-3, the J call TRBJ2-1; the match to TRBD2 covers 7 bases. CDR3: CAIGGGNEQFF. The CDR3 DNA reads as TGTGCCATCGGGGGGGGCAATGAGCAGTTCTTC.